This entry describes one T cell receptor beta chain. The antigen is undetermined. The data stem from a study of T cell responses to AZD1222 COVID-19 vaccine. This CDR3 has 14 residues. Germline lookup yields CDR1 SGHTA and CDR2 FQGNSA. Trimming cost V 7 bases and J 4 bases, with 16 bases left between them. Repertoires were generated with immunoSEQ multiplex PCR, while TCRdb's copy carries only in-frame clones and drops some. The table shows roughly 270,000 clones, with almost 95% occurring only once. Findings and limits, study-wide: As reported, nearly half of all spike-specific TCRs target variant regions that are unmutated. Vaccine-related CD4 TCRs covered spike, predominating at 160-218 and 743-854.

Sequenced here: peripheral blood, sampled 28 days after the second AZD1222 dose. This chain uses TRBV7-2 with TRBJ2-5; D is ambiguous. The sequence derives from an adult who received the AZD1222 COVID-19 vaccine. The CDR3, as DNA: TGTGCCAGCACCCTTGGGCCTAGAAGAGAGACCCAGTACTTC. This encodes CASTLGPRRETQYF. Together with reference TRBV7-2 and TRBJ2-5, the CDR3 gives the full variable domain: GAGVSQSPSNKVTEKGKDVELRCDPISGHTALYWYRQSLGQGLEFLIYFQGNSAPDKSGLPSDRFSAERTGGSVSTLTIQRTQQEDSAVYLCASTLGPRRETQYFGPGTRLLVL.